This T cell receptor beta chain was captured by sequencing in a study of shared clonotypes between healthy human individuals. This CDR3 is built from 14 residues. Germline CDR1 SEHNR, CDR2 FQNEAQ (reference sequence). V was trimmed by 5 bases and J by 5 bases, leaving 16 bases between them. Clones were read by immunoSEQ multiplex PCR, and TCRdb kept only the in-frame ones, dropping some. The sample has about 690,000 clones; 90% are singletons. Sequenced sample: memory CD8+ T cells from PBMCs. Subset: CD45RO+ cells pooled with CCR7-negative TemRA cells. This clonotype originated in a man between 18 and 29 years old in good health. Some clones in this sample may be carry-over from other donors' samples. The chain uses TRBV7-9 and TRBJ2-7; D possibly corresponds to TRBD2 (5 bases). The CDR3 spells CASSPVRDQDEQYF. CDR3 DNA sequence: TGTGCCAGCAGCCCGGTACGGGATCAGGACGAGCAGTACTTC.